This TCR beta chain came from a study of CD8+ T cells in alopecia areata (dated by TCRdb to 2017 to 2018). With respect to the entire study: The treated patients, all with moderate-to-severe alopecia areata, were enrolled in an open-label pilot trial of oral tofacitinib given at 5 to 10 mg twice daily. Patients received tofacitinib for 6 to 18 months and were then followed off drug for 6 months to check for delayed response and recurrence. To study T cell clonal expansion in alopecia areata, the researchers applied high-throughput TCRbeta sequencing to both the C3H/HeJ mouse model and human patients. Scalp tissue and sorted CD4+ and CD8+ peripheral blood T cells from patchy and totalis/universalis alopecia areata patients and from healthy controls were covered by human TCRbeta sequencing. Patients on tofacitinib were biopsied at baseline and after 4 and 24 weeks of treatment, and several of the patients also had a later scalp biopsy. Scalp clonality was compared among normal scalp (n=4), patchy alopecia areata scalp (n=8), and alopecia totalis/universalis scalp (n=8). RNA came from the PAXgene miRNA kit for fixed scalp, the miRNeasy kit for PBMCs, and the RNeasy kit for mouse skin. immunoSEQ multiplex PCR using 35 Vbeta forward primers and 13 Jbeta reverse primers was used to amplify TCRbeta CDR3 regions. On the study overall, not on this receptor specifically: Scalp TCR repertoire analysis is complicated because resident alphabeta T cells in normal human skin are also sequenced, whereas mouse skin is dominated by gammadelta T cells. Higher clonality and more expanded CD8+ clones were observed in lesional scalp than in normal scalp, particularly in alopecia totalis/universalis, a finding suggestive of antigenic drive. Compared with mice, TCR sequences shared between patients were less clear, possibly partly because of HLA diversity across the patient population.

Lesional scalp punch biopsies and peripheral blood were obtained from alopecia areata patients. Scalp biopsies from humans were placed right away in PAXgene tissue containers for fixation. A distance of 12 bases separates the germline ends of V and J, which lose 3 bases and 0 bases respectively. As encoded in the germline V gene, CDR1 is KGHSH while CDR2 is LQKENI. Inclusive of the bounding cysteine and phenylalanine, the CDR3 is 16 residues long. Only the CDR3 portion is preserved as DNA: 48 bases, with reading frame beginning at the first base. Points on this clone: Its cognate antigen has yet to be identified. Base qualities are missing; no much larger clone stands one base away.

The library came from the immunoSEQ multiplex PCR assay. To provide template for TCR sequencing, every sample had RNA extracted and reverse transcribed into cDNA. First-strand cDNA was synthesized using SuperScript III with a 2:1 mix of oligo-dT and random hexamers. A synthetic immune receptor repertoire was used to gauge amplification bias, and whatever bias remained was removed computationally. The study's own analysis went as follows. After raw reads were preprocessed to remove errors, the CDR3 was defined following IMGT conventions as running from the conserved cysteine to phenylalanine. Clonality was computed as 1 minus the Shannon entropy, with the entropy normalized by log2 of the number of productive unique TCRs. Whether scalp clones were CD4 or CD8 was inferred by matching scalp TCRbeta sequences against CD4 and CD8 repertoires sorted from blood. The clones in this table, taken by TCRdb from immuneACCESS, are in-frame only. Not every clone is retained; where verified, under half of the shortfall comes from an unresolved V gene, and the cause of the rest is unknown. The DNA was the basis for D and trimming; V, J and clone size are from that table. This sample lists 7,500 to 10,000 clones; roughly three fifths were detected once. The ten largest account for roughly 15% of the sample.

The sample taken for sequencing was skin. This clonotype was obtained from a human donor with alopecia areata. The receptor chain draws on TRBV18 and TRBJ1-3, with a tentative D gene TRBD1 over 5 matching bases. The DNA sequence follows: TGTGCCAGCTCACCGTTCGACAGCAGCTCTGGAAACACCATATATTTT. Protein translation: CASSPFDSSSGNTIYF. The reference TRBV18 and TRBJ1-3 proteins fill in what lies around the CDR3, so the full variable domain reads NAGVMQNPRHLVRRRGQEARLRCSPMKGHSHVYWYRQLPEEGLKFMVYLQKENIIDESGMPKERFSAEFPKEGPSILRIQQVVRGDSAAYFCASSPFDSSSGNTIYFGEGSWLTVV.